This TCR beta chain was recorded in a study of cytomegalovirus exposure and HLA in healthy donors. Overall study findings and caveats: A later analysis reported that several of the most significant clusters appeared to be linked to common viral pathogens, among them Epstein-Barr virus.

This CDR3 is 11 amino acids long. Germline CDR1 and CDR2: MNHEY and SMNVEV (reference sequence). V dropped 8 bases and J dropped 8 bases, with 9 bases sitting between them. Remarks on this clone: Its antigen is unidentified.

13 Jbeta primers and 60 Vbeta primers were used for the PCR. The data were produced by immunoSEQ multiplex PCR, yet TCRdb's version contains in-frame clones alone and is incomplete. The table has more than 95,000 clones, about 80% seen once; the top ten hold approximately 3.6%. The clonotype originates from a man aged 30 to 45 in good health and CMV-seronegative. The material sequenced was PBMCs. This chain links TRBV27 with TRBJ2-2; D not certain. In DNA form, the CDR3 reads TGTGCCAGCTCCTACAGTGGGGAGCTGTTTTTT. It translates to CASSYSGELFF.